This entry is about one T cell receptor (beta chain). Antigen specificity is unknown. These data belong to a study of cytotoxic CD8 clonotypes in ibrutinib-treated CLL. Per the germline V gene, CDR1 is MNHEY and CDR2 is SMNVEV (reference sequence). Trimming cost V 2 bases and J 13 bases, with 17 bases left between them. The CDR3 totals 13 residues. Findings and limits, study-wide: Patients had baseline clonality above age-matched healthy donors, and this clonality moved with circulating CD8+ T-cell counts. Public clonotypes occurred uncommonly; on treatment, they contracted or remained stable.

Assay used: immunoSEQ multiplex PCR; TCRdb lists only in-frame clones, some missing. This table holds approximately 80,000 clones, 86% found once. This TCR was recovered from a human donor with chronic lymphocytic leukemia. The source material was PBMCs, sampled before ibrutinib treatment. The chain links TRBV27 to TRBJ1-1, with D perhaps TRBD1 (5 bases). The CDR3 here is CASSLEFRGVVFF. CDR3 nucleotides: TGTGCCAGCAGTTTAGAGTTTCGGGGGGTGGTTTTCTTT.